This T cell receptor (beta chain) was captured by sequencing in a study of T cell responses to AZD1222 COVID-19 vaccine listed by TCRdb under 2021. Looking at the study overall: A total of 233 trial participants underwent TCR sequencing, of whom about 210 had received two doses of AZD1222 and some 26 had received two doses of the MenACWY control vaccine. Enrollment into the trials was organized by age into subgroups of 18-55, 56-69 and 70-plus years, and those subgroups contained roughly 150, 30 and 60 TCR-sequenced participants, respectively. Points the paper makes about the study in general: Epitopes outside the regions mutated in the B.1.351 and B.1.1.7 variants were reportedly recognized by nearly half of the unique spike-specific TCRs. Vaccine-associated CD4 TCRs spanned the whole spike protein, with dominant responses in regions 160-218 and 743-854. Participants were mostly white British, with more females than males. The authors suggested clonal diversity may have been underestimated. Spike-specific TCR breadth and depth rose significantly after two AZD1222 doses compared with day 0 and with MenACWY recipients. Because no day 14 peak-response samples were available, the repertoires could be characterized only after the peak T cell response. The 56-69-year group was small, and its depth increase did not reach significance, likely because of low power. Conclusions about previously exposed vaccinees are limited, since just a handful of AZD1222 recipients were seropositive for SARS-CoV-2 at baseline.

This specimen's time point label, interpreted: about 28 days (+/-7) after the second vaccine dose. AZD1222 recipients whose second dose came at about 4 weeks and those whose second dose came at about 12 weeks were combined into one group, since spike-specific TCR depth and breadth did not differ between the two schedules. Samples from vaccinated people were obtained from the UK trials COV001 and COV002, which included a single-blind randomized controlled phase 2/3 trial of AZD1222 (ChAdOx1 nCoV-19) in healthy adults. For TCRbeta chain sequencing, PBMC samples from trial participants were taken at day 0 and at day 28 after the second dose. Worth noting for this clone: Its antigen is still unknown. Per-base quality was not reported, and no clone a single base away is much larger than it.

The CDR3 regions of human TCRbeta chains were analyzed by immunosequencing. As for the original processing: TCRs in the repertoires were compared against a reference library of SARS-CoV-2-specific TCRs that had been generated with the MIRA antigen-specificity platform. Breadth was defined as the fraction of unique TCRs that were SARS-CoV-2-associated, and depth was defined as the fraction of total T cells that were SARS-CoV-2-associated. Each spike-specific TCR was assigned to its reactive spike region and to a CD4 or CD8 class using the MIRA data. Log10-transformed breadth and depth values were compared by one-way ANOVA with Sidak's multiple comparisons tests. TCRdb limited this immuneACCESS table to in-frame rearrangements with V and J called. A share of clones is missing; checked studies link under half to unresolved V genes, and the rest is unexplained. V and J calls and clone size follow that table, whereas D and trimming were derived from the DNA. Within this sample are about 78,000 clones, with approximately 90% of them counted one time only. Around 3.4% of the sample rests with the top ten.

Here the sequenced sample was peripheral blood, taken 28 days after the second AZD1222 dose. This TCR was recovered from an adult who received the AZD1222 COVID-19 vaccine.

The sequenced DNA is TGTGCCAGCAGCTACAAGAGACAGGGAAGTTCTGGAAACACCATATATTTT. Its protein reads: CASSYKRQGSSGNTIYF. Recombination joined TRBV5-4 with TRBJ1-3; TRBD1 aligns with 7 central bases. The CDR3 has 17 amino acids, counting the end cysteine and phenylalanine. The read is trimmed to its CDR3 DNA, 51 bases read in frame from base 1. In the germline V gene (reference sequence), CDR1 corresponds to SGHNT and CDR2 to YYREEE. Unmatched junction bases come to 10, with V trimmed by 3 bases and J by 1 base.